Presented here are 20 T cell receptor beta chains from one specimen sequenced in a study of T cell responses to AZD1222 COVID-19 vaccine. Some clones are missing from TCRdb's copy, which holds only in-frame ones; the method was immunoSEQ multiplex PCR. This sample has 250,000 to 300,000 clones; 94% occur once, and the top ten carry 0.55%. Sequencing used peripheral blood, obtained 28 days after the second AZD1222 dose. The origin of the receptors is an adult who received the AZD1222 COVID-19 vaccine.

The chain employs TRBV5-1 and TRBJ2-6, with D tentatively TRBD1 (5 bases). There are 18 residues in the CDR3. The V and J ends lost 4 bases and 2 bases respectively, with 19 bases between them. Looked up from germline, CDR1 is SGHRS and CDR2 is YFSETQ. The chain's CDR3 is CASSLRGAGNTGANVLTF. CDR3 nucleotides: TGCGCCAGCAGCCTTAGGGGTGCAGGCAACACTGGGGCCAACGTCCTGACTTTC.

The rearrangement links TRBV10-2 to TRBJ2-5, with a tentative D call TRBD1 (5 bases). CDR1 is WSHSY, CDR2 SAAADI, per germline. The V end was cut by 3 bases, the J end by 4 bases, with 6 bases between. The CDR3 contains 12 residues. The CDR3 DNA reads as TGCGCCAGCAGTGATAGGGGAGAGACCCAGTACTTC. Its translation is CASSDRGETQYF.

This clone has a single count. The V and J genes are TRBV19 and TRBJ1-5; D unclear. This CDR3 is 13 amino acids long. The germline CDR1 and CDR2 sequences are LNHDA and SQIVND (reference sequence). Trimming pared 6 bases from V and 4 bases from J, leaving 10 bases between. CDR3 nucleotide sequence: TGTGCCAGTAGACCAGGAGGAAATCAGCCCCAGCATTTT. Amino acids: CASRPGGNQPQHF.

This rearrangement joins TRBV7-6 to TRBJ2-5; 8 nucleotides align to TRBD2. The CDR3 totals 13 residues. Germline values: CDR1 SGHVS, CDR2 FNYEAQ. Trimming cost V 9 bases and J 2 bases; bases outside gene matches: 5. CDR3 bases: TGTGCCAGTTCGACTAGCGCACAAGAGACCCAGTACTTC. Its protein is CASSTSAQETQYF.

The J gene is TRBJ2-1, the V gene TRBV11-3; tentatively, D is TRBD1 or TRBD2 (5 bases each). Germline loops: CDR1 SGHNT, CDR2 YENEEA. V lost 0 bases and J lost 7, with 10 bases in between. The CDR3 is 14 residues long. The CDR3 nucleotides read TGTGCCAGCAGCTTAGAGGGGCTAGCTAATGAGCAGTTCTTC. Its translation: CASSLEGLANEQFF.

The chain links TRBV19 to TRBJ2-4; the D gene is possibly TRBD2 (5 bases). The V end lost 0 bases, the J end lost 6 bases, and 9 bases lay between the germline ends. Germline V lookup: CDR1 LNHDA, CDR2 SQIVND (reference sequence). The CDR3 extends over 14 amino acids. The chain's CDR3 is CASSIEKAGNIQYF. As DNA, the CDR3 is TGTGCCAGTAGTATAGAGAAGGCGGGAAACATTCAGTACTTC.

The table lists this clone with a count of one. The chain carries TRBV28 and TRBJ1-4; D is unresolved. Trimming took 4 bases from V and 5 from J, leaving 20 bases between them. CDR3 length: 17 residues. Germline CDR1 and CDR2: MDHEN and SYDVKM. CDR3 sequence reads: CASSSHSGLPTNEKLFF. The CDR3 region has the DNA TGTGCCAGCAGTTCTCATTCCGGGTTACCGACGAATGAAAAACTGTTTTTT.

A single count supports this clone. The J gene is TRBJ1-6, the V gene TRBV20-1; tentatively, D is TRBD1 (5 bases). This CDR3 is built from 15 residues. V gave up 3 bases and J gave up 6 bases, with 15 bases separating them. CDR1 is DFQATT, CDR2 SNEGSKA, per germline (reference sequence). The CDR3 loop reads CSASAGPRGNSPLHF. CDR3 nucleotide sequence: TGCAGTGCTAGTGCCGGGCCTAGGGGTAATTCACCCCTCCACTTT.

CDR3 sequence reads: CASSYAGLAGGEGQFF. CDR3 in DNA: TGTGCCAGCAGCTATGCGGGACTAGCGGGAGGGGAGGGGCAGTTCTTC. V usage is TRBV5-4 and J usage is TRBJ2-1; 16 nucleotides line up with TRBD2. The CDR3 covers 16 residues. CDR1 SGHNT and CDR2 YYREEE come from the germline V gene (reference sequence). V was pared by 3 bases and J by 12 bases, with 9 bases of the junction left unmatched.

The chain carries TRBV30 and TRBJ2-3, with D possibly TRBD1 on 6 matching bases. The length of the CDR3 is 13 residues. Germline loops: CDR1 GTSNPN, CDR2 SVGIG (reference sequence). V shed 4 bases and J shed 5 bases, with 13 bases lying between them. For the CDR3, the DNA is TGTGCCTGGACAGGGGATACGGAAGATACGCAGTATTTT. The encoded protein is CAWTGDTEDTQYF.

V gene TRBV28 combines with J gene TRBJ1-1; tentatively, D is TRBD1 (6 bases). The CDR3 has 14 amino acids. The V gene lost 2 bases and the J gene lost 1 base, with 8 bases spanning the gap. Germline assignment: CDR1 MDHEN and CDR2 SYDVKM. The CDR3, as DNA: TGTGCCAGCAGTTTAGGCAGGGGGAACACTGAAGCTTTCTTT. Translating gives CASSLGRGNTEAFF.

V is TRBV7-9 and J is TRBJ2-1; possibly TRBD2 for D (5 bases). CDR1 SEHNR and CDR2 FQNEAQ come from the germline V gene (reference sequence). The CDR3 is made up of 15 amino acids. V was cut by 5 bases and J by 0 bases, with 11 bases left in between. This CDR3 reads CASSPSGSSYNEQFF. CDR3 sequence (DNA): TGTGCCAGCAGCCCGAGCGGCAGCTCCTACAATGAGCAGTTCTTC.

This chain uses TRBV7-9 with TRBJ2-1, with TRBD2 matching over 11 bases. The length of the CDR3 is 15 residues. Germline V gene sequence: CDR1 SEHNR, CDR2 FQNEAQ (reference sequence). Trimming cost V 5 bases and J 5 bases; bases outside gene matches: 5. Here the CDR3 DNA reads TGTGCCAGCAGCATGACTAGCGGGGACCACAATGAGCAGTTCTTC. This codes for CASSMTSGDHNEQFF. The whole variable domain, remainder taken from reference TRBV7-9 and TRBJ2-1, is DTGVSQNPRHKITKRGQNVTFRCDPISEHNRLYWYRQTLGQGPEFLTYFQNEAQLEKSRLLSDRFSAERPKGSFSTLEIQRTEQGDSAMYLCASSMTSGDHNEQFFGPGTRLTVL.

This clone was observed a few times. This rearrangement joins TRBV28 to TRBJ1-2; 10 nucleotides match TRBD1. Germline CDR1 is MDHEN and CDR2 is SYDVKM. After removal of 6 bases from V and 6 bases from J, the junction contained 7 bases not matched to a gene. This CDR3 has 14 residues. Written as DNA, the CDR3 is TGTGCCAGCAGCCGAGGGACAGGGGATCATGGCTACACCTTC. Amino acid sequence: CASSRGTGDHGYTF.

The chain uses TRBV4-1 and TRBJ2-3; D not certain. The CDR3 totals 17 residues. The V end lost 4 bases, the J end lost 2 bases, and 19 bases lay between the germline ends. Germline CDR1 and CDR2: MGHRA and YSYEKL. CDR3 DNA: TGCGCCAGCAGCCTCCTTCCCCGGGTGGTCGCCACAGATACGCAGTATTTT. This codes for CASSLLPRVVATDTQYF.

J is TRBJ1-5 and V is TRBV12-3 or TRBV12-4, with D perhaps matching TRBD1 (6 bases). The CDR3 is 12 amino acids. V was shortened by 10 bases and J by 2 bases, with 9 bases between the two germline ends. DNA of the CDR3: TGTGCCACTTCAGGGGGCAATCAGCCCCAGCATTTT. It translates to CATSGGNQPQHF.

V usage is TRBV19 and J usage is TRBJ2-7; 7 bases match TRBD2. V lost 4 bases to trimming and J lost 0 bases; unmatched junction nucleotides: 12. Germline CDR1 reads LNHDA; CDR2 reads SQIVND (reference sequence). This CDR3 is built from 17 residues. The DNA of the CDR3 is TGTGCCAGTAGTACTTCTTTTCTAGCGGACCCCTCCTACGAGCAGTACTTC. Protein: CASSTSFLADPSYEQYF.

The chain employs TRBV19 and TRBJ2-1; the D gene is possibly TRBD2 (7 bases). V lost 5 bases and J 8 bases, leaving 22 bases between the germline ends. The germline CDR1 and CDR2 sequences are LNHDA and SQIVND (reference sequence). CDR3 length: 16 amino acids. CDR3 coding DNA: TGTGCCAGTAGTCCCGGGGGGCTAGCGGCCCGGGATGAGCAGTTCTTC. Translated, it gives CASSPGGLAARDEQFF.

Turning to this clone: One end of the junction does not line up with germline, which may come from a read error. The gene calls are TRBV6-2 or TRBV6-3 and TRBJ2-7, with 10 bases that match TRBD2. The germline gives CDR1 MNHEY, CDR2 SVGEGT. The CDR3 runs 14 residues. CDR3 in amino acids: CASSYPTGLAGESF. In DNA, the CDR3 is TGTGCCAGCAGTTACCCTACCGGGCTAGCGGGAGAAAGCTTC.

V and J are TRBV4-1 and TRBJ1-5, with TRBD1 matching over 8 bases. The CDR3 extends over 15 amino acids. V lost 5 bases to trimming and J lost 3 bases; unmatched junction nucleotides: 6. Germline V gene lookup returns CDR1 MGHRA and CDR2 YSYEKL. For the CDR3, the DNA is TGCGCCAGCAGCTTGACAGGGGCGCCCAATCAGCCCCAGCATTTT. Translating gives CASSLTGAPNQPQHF.